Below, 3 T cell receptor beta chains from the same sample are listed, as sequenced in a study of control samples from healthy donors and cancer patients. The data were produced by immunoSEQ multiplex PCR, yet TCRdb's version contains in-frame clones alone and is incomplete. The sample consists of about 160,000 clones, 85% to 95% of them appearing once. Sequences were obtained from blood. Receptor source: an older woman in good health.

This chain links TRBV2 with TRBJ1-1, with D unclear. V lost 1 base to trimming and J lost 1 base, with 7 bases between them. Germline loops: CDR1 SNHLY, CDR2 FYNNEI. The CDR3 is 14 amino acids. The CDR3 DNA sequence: TGTGCCAGCAGTGAAGGGACGTGGAACACTGAAGCTTTCTTT. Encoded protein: CASSEGTWNTEAFF.

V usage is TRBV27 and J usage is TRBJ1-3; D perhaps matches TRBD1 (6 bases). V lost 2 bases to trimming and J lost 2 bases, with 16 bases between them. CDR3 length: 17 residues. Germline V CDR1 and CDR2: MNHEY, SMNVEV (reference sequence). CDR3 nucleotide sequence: TGTGCCAGCAGTTTACAGGGGTTCGATAGTCCTGGAAACACCATATATTTT. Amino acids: CASSLQGFDSPGNTIYF.

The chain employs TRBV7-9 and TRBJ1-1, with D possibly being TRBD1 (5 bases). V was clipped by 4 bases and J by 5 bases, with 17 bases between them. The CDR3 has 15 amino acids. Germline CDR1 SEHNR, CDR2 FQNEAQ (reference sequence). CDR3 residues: CASSSWDGTWTEAFF. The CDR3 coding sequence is TGTGCCAGCAGCTCGTGGGACGGCACTTGGACTGAAGCTTTCTTT.